This TCR beta chain was identified during a study of T cell responses to AZD1222 COVID-19 vaccine. Study as a whole: Combined were second doses at about 4 or about 12 weeks. General observations from the study: Clonal diversity was possibly underestimated, and white British individuals and females predominated among donors. Spike-specific TCR depth and breadth grew after two AZD1222 doses. Every sample of the repertoires postdated the peak T cell response.

To note about this clone: Antigen: not known.

Method: immunoSEQ multiplex PCR; TCRdb's copy keeps in-frame clones and lacks some. The data hold about 110,000 clones, with approximately 83% observed a single time. Trimming at V came to 6 bases and at J to 3 bases, leaving 1 base not matched to a gene. In germline, CDR1 is MNHNY, CDR2 SVGAGI (reference sequence). This CDR3 spans 15 amino acids. The receptor comes from an adult in good health. This specimen consisted of peripheral blood, obtained on day 0 of AZD1222 vaccination. This chain uses TRBV6-6 with TRBJ2-1; 14 bases match TRBD2. CDR3 coding DNA: TGTGCCAGCAGCGGGACTAGCGGGAGCTACAATGAGCAGTTCTTC. Protein: CASSGTSGSYNEQFF.